The source of this T cell receptor (beta chain) is a study of cytomegalovirus exposure and HLA in healthy donors. Study as a whole: Early on, a data release was issued that held 80 million or so unique TCRs from HLA-typed donors.

Notes on the study in general: Reports described diagnosis of cytomegalovirus status by the classifier as highly specific and sensitive. As confirmed in vitro, a few CMV-associated chains were specific for CMV antigens.

This CDR3 has 14 residues. Germline CDR1 MDHEN, CDR2 SYDVKM. Trimming left V 6 bases short and J 1 base short, with 11 bases between. Use of 60 Vbeta and 13 Jbeta primers characterized the PCR. Sequencing was performed with immunoSEQ multiplex PCR; in TCRdb, only in-frame clones are kept and a portion is missing. Of about 82,000 clones listed, 60% to 80% are singletons. With regard to this clone: Its antigen remains unidentified.

The clonotype was recovered from a woman between 45 and 60 years old in good health and CMV-seropositive. This chain links TRBV28 with TRBJ2-3; possible D gene TRBD1, 6 bases. Sequencing input: PBMCs. CDR3: CASSRDTGTDTQYF. The DNA for the CDR3 is TGTGCCAGCAGCCGGGACACCGGCACAGATACGCAGTATTTT. The whole variable domain, remainder taken from reference TRBV28 and TRBJ2-3, is DVKVTQSSRYLVKRTGEKVFLECVQDMDHENMFWYRQDPGLGLRLIYFSYDVKMKEKGDIPEGYSVSREKKERFSLILESASTNQTSMYLCASSRDTGTDTQYFGPGTRLTVL.